Listed below are T cell receptor beta chains from one sample, sequenced in a study of radiotherapy plus CTLA-4 blockade in lung cancer. Profiled with immunoSEQ multiplex PCR; TCRdb holds only in-frame clones, not every one. The table has 90,000 to 95,000 clones, about four fifths seen once; the top ten hold 0.65% to 1%. The sequenced sample was peripheral blood, obtained from a patient treated with radiotherapy plus ipilimumab. These TCRs come from a human donor with non-small cell lung cancer who had stable disease on radiotherapy plus ipilimumab. Each CDR3 is given with its conserved first and last residue. Each record gives: V gene, CDR3 length, D gene, clone size, J gene, CDR3 DNA, CDR3 protein. D genes are given only for firm matches. A clone size is listed for some rows: how often the clone was seen (once, few, many), or a class if it is expanded.

TRBV9,14,NA,NA,TRBJ1-2,TGTGCCAGCAGCTCGGCGTATGCGACACATGGCTACACCTTC,CASSSAYATHGYTF
TRBV28,15,NA,few,TRBJ1-1,TGTGCCAGCAGCCCCTCGGATAGGAGTTATACTGAAGCTTTCTTT,CASSPSDRSYTEAFF
TRBV30,13,TRBD1,NA,TRBJ1-2,TGTGCCTGGAGTGAGGACAGGAGATATGGCTACACCTTC,CAWSEDRRYGYTF
TRBV4-1,15,NA,NA,TRBJ2-1,TGCGCCAGCAGCCAAGAGTCTGGAGACTTCCATGAGCAGTTCTTC,CASSQESGDFHEQFF
TRBV18,14,TRBD1,NA,TRBJ2-1,TGTGCCAGCTCGCCGGGACAGGGCTACAATGAGCAGTTCTTC,CASSPGQGYNEQFF
TRBV5-1,18,TRBD2,NA,TRBJ2-2,TGCGCCAGCAGCCCCGGACTAGCGGGGGCCCCGAACACCGGGGAGCTGTTTTTT,CASSPGLAGAPNTGELFF
TRBV28,13,NA,NA,TRBJ1-2,TGTGCCACCTTGACCTTATCCCTGGCTGGCTACACCTTC,CATLTLSLAGYTF
TRBV6-6,14,NA,medium-sized,TRBJ1-2,TGTGCCAGCAGGGGAGGGGGGGTAAACTATGGCTACACCTTC,CASRGGGVNYGYTF
TRBV10-1,13,NA,NA,TRBJ2-4,TGCGCCAGCAGTGAGTCAGGACCAAACATTCAGTACTTC,CASSESGPNIQYF
TRBV2,14,TRBD2,few,TRBJ2-1,TGTGCCAGCAGTGAATGGACTAGCCACAATGAGCAGTTCTTC,CASSEWTSHNEQFF
TRBV30,16,NA,once,TRBJ1-2,TGTGCCTGGAGTGTAGGACTCGGGGGAGTTAACTATGGCTACACCTTC,CAWSVGLGGVNYGYTF
TRBV5-7,17,NA,once,TRBJ2-3,TGTGCCAGCAGCTTGGTTGGTGTTGTGGTGGGCACAGATACGCAGTATTTT,CASSLVGVVVGTDTQYF
TRBV4-1,15,TRBD1,NA,TRBJ2-7,TGCGCCAGCAGCCAGGGACAGGGAAAATTCGACGAGCAGTACTTC,CASSQGQGKFDEQYF
TRBV5-1,16,TRBD1,NA,TRBJ2-1,TGCGCCAGCAGCTTGAGCAGGAGCAGGGGGCACAATGAGCAGTTCTTC,CASSLSRSRGHNEQFF
TRBV5-1,22,NA,NA,TRBJ2-7,TGCGCCAGCAGCTTGAATCCCCGGGACAATCCCCCCCAGGGAGAGGGCTCCTACGAGCAGTACTTC,CASSLNPRDNPPQGEGSYEQYF
TRBV10-3,12,NA,few,TRBJ2-7,TGTGCCATCAGCGACACCACCTACGAGCAGTACTTC,CAISDTTYEQYF
TRBV27,15,NA,once,TRBJ1-5,TGTGCCAGCAGTTTATCGGCCAGGGTCGCTCAGCCCCAGCATTTT,CASSLSARVAQPQHF
TRBV28,12,NA,NA,TRBJ2-7,TGTGCCAGCAGGGGGTCCCTATACGAGCAGTACTTC,CASRGSLYEQYF
TRBV4-2,15,NA,NA,TRBJ2-2,TGTGCCAGCAGTGAGGGGGGACCGAACACCGGGGAGCTGTTTTTT,CASSEGGPNTGELFF
TRBV2,15,TRBD1,once,TRBJ1-6,TGTGCCAGCGGTGGACAGGGTAGATCTAATTCACCCCTCCACTTT,CASGGQGRSNSPLHF
TRBV29-1,13,TRBD2,NA,TRBJ2-2,TGCAGCGGTCATACTAGCGGGACCGGGGAGCTGTTTTTT,CSGHTSGTGELFF
TRBV9,14,NA,once,TRBJ2-2,TGTGCCAGCAGCGTAGACGGAAACACCGGGGAGCTGTTTTTT,CASSVDGNTGELFF
TRBV18,15,TRBD2,NA,TRBJ2-2,TGTGCCAGCTCGGGACTAGCGGGAGCGGACGGGGAGCTGTTTTTT,CASSGLAGADGELFF
TRBV10-2,14,TRBD1,NA,TRBJ1-5,TGCGCCAGCAGTATCAGACAGGGGGGTCAGCCCCAGCATTTT,CASSIRQGGQPQHF
TRBV10-2,16,TRBD1,NA,TRBJ1-6,TGCGCCAGCCGGGACAGGGGGACCCTATTTAATTCACCCCTCCACTTT,CASRDRGTLFNSPLHF
TRBV19,15,TRBD1,NA,TRBJ2-1,TGTGCCAGTAGTATAGTTAGGGGGCGGTACAATGAGCAGTTCTTC,CASSIVRGRYNEQFF
TRBV7-9,14,TRBD1,few,TRBJ2-7,TGTGCCAGCAGCGCCCGACAGGGTGAGAACGAGCAGTACTTC,CASSARQGENEQYF
TRBV9,15,NA,once,TRBJ2-7,TGTGCCAGCAGCGTAGACGTGAGTATGGGGAGCGAGCAGTACTTC,CASSVDVSMGSEQYF
TRBV5-1,14,NA,NA,TRBJ1-6,TGCGCCAGCAGCTTGGAGCCTCGGGACTCACCCCTCCACTTT,CASSLEPRDSPLHF
TRBV28,17,NA,few,TRBJ1-5,TGTGCCAGCAGTGGGTTGGGGGGCGCTGCAGGGAATCAGCCCCAGCATTTT,CASSGLGGAAGNQPQHF
TRBV28,16,NA,NA,TRBJ1-4,TGTGCCACCGGTATGGTGGGCTTCCCCACTAATGAAAAACTGTTTTTT,CATGMVGFPTNEKLFF
TRBV21-1,17,NA,once,TRBJ2-7,TGTGCCAGCAGCAAAGGGGAACTAGCGGGAATTCCCTACGAGCAGTACTTC,CASSKGELAGIPYEQYF
TRBV30,13,NA,NA,TRBJ2-7,TGTGCCTGGAGTTTCCGTCCCCCGGGAGAGCAGTACTTC,CAWSFRPPGEQYF
TRBV14,16,TRBD1,NA,TRBJ2-6,TGTGCCAGCAGCCAATGGACAGGGGCTGGGGCCAACGTCCTGACTTTC,CASSQWTGAGANVLTF
TRBV30,14,TRBD1,few,TRBJ1-6,TGTGCCTGGAGATATACAGGGGAGGCCTCACCCCTCCACTTT,CAWRYTGEASPLHF
TRBV28,15,TRBD2,few,TRBJ2-3,TGTGCCAGCAGTTTAGCTCTAGCGGGAGTGGATACGCAGTATTTT,CASSLALAGVDTQYF
TRBV6-5,15,NA,NA,TRBJ1-3,TGTGCCAGCAGTGGGAAAATACGGCCTGGAAACACCATATATTTT,CASSGKIRPGNTIYF
TRBV2,14,TRBD2,NA,TRBJ2-5,TGTGCCAGCAGTTATACTAGCGCCCAAGAGACCCAGTACTTC,CASSYTSAQETQYF
TRBV4-2,15,TRBD1,NA,TRBJ2-7,TGTGCCAGCAGCCAAGAGGAACAGGGGGCCTACGAGCAGTACTTC,CASSQEEQGAYEQYF
TRBV7-2,17,TRBD2,NA,TRBJ2-7,TGTGCCAGCAGCTTAGAGGGACTAGCGGGGGTTTTCTACGAGCAGTACTTC,CASSLEGLAGVFYEQYF
TRBV7-9,14,NA,NA,TRBJ1-5,TGTGCCAGCAGCCGGGACGTTAGCAATCAGCCCCAGCATTTT,CASSRDVSNQPQHF
TRBV5-7,13,TRBD1,NA,TRBJ1-1,TGTGCCAGCACCCAGACAGGGACCACTGAAGCTTTCTTT,CASTQTGTTEAFF
TRBV18,14,TRBD1,NA,TRBJ2-7,TGTGCCAGCTCACAAGAGGGACAGTACTACGAGCAGTACTTC,CASSQEGQYYEQYF
TRBV6-1,15,TRBD2,NA,TRBJ2-5,TGTGCCAGCACTCGAGCGGGGGGGAGGGAAGAGACCCAGTACTTC,CASTRAGGREETQYF
TRBV19,12,NA,NA,TRBJ1-5,TGTGCCAGTAGTATTGGAGGGGGGCCCCAGCATTTT,CASSIGGGPQHF
TRBV7-8,15,TRBD1,few,TRBJ2-7,TGTGCCAGCAGCCGAGAGACAGGGGGCCTTTACGAGCAGTACTTC,CASSRETGGLYEQYF
TRBV27,18,TRBD1,NA,TRBJ1-5,TGTGCCAGCAGTCTCGGACAGGGGAGCGGGTGGGGCAATCAGCCCCAGCATTTT,CASSLGQGSGWGNQPQHF
TRBV6-1,17,TRBD2,NA,TRBJ2-3,TGTGCCAGCAGTGTGGGGACTAGCGGAGCCCCCACAGATACGCAGTATTTT,CASSVGTSGAPTDTQYF